The entry below gives a single TCR beta chain sequence along with its context. The antigen is undetermined. The data are from a study of T cell repertoires in cytomegalovirus infection. On the study more broadly: Indications of both CMV infection and matching HLA type were provided by public TCR beta signatures.

Study observations and caveats: Ex vivo responses were dominated by HLA-C-restricted CMV-specific TCR beta clonotypes.

This CDR3 is built from 14 residues. CDR1 is SQVTM and CDR2 is ANQGSEA in the germline V gene. The trim removed 7 bases at V and 7 bases at J, leaving 8 bases unmatched. TCRdb passed the reads through MiXCR, listing each CDR3 protein once. The sample has nearly 450,000 distinct CDR3 sequences; 25% to 40% are singletons. The rearrangement links TRBV29-1 to TRBJ1-6, with 9 nucleotides matching TRBD1. What was sequenced was PBMCs. This clonotype was obtained from a human donor in good health (CMV status not recorded). Some clones in this sample may be carry-over from other donors' samples. This CDR3 is CSARTGDGNSPLHF. The CDR3 DNA follows: TGCAGCGCGAGGACAGGGGACGGGAATTCACCCCTCCACTTT.